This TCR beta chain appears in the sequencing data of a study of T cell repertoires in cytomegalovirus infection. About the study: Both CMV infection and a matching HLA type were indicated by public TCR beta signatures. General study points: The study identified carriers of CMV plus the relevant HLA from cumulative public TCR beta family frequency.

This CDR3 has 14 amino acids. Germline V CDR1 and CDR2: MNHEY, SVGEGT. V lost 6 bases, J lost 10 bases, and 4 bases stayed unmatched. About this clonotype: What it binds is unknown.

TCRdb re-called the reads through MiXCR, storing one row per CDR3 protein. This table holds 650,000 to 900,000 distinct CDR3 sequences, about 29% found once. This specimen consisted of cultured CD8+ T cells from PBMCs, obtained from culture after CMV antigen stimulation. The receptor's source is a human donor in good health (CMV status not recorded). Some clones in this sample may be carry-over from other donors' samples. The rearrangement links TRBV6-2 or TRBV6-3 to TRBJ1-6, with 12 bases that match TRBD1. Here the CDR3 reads CASRYGTGGSPLHF. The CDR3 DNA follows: TGTGCCAGCAGATACGGGACAGGGGGCTCACCCCTCCACTTT.